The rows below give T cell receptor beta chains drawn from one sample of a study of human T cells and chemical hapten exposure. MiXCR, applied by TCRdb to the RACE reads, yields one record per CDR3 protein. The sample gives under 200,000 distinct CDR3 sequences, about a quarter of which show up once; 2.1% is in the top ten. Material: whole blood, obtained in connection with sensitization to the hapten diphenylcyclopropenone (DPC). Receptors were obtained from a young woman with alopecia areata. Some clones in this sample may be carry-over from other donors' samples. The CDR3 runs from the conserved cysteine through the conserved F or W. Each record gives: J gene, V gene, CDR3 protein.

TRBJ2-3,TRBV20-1,CSANSGPTDTQYF
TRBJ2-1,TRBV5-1,CASSKRGESSYNEQFF
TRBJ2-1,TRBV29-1,CSVEGQGYEQFF
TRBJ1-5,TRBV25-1,CASSFSGDSNQPQHF
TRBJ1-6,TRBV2,CASSVVRDNSPLHF
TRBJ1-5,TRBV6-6,CASSYGDSNQPQHF
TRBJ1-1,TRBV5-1,CASSLANRDRTEAFF
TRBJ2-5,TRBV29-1,CSVDGARTKETQYF
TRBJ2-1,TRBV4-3,CASSQMTSGSNEQFF
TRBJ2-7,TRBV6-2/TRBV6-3,CASTDGGNSYEQYF
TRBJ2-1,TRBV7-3,CASSRGAPTSGRGDEQFF
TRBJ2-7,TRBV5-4,CASSMRQGHEQYF
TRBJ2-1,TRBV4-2,CASSQSGLAGDNEQFF
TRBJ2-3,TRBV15,CATSRALGRQDTDTQYF
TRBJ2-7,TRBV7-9,CASRRTANYEQYF
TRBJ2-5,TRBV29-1,CSVGRQETQYF
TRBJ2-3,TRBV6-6,CASSYAGLAGSDTQYF
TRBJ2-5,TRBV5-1,CASSLVPSPETQYF
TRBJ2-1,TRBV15,CATSREEGASYNEQFF
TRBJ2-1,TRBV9,CASSVAPASGYNEQFF
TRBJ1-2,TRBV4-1,CASSQDPGGLKLYGYTF
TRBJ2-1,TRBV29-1,CSVSENNEQFF
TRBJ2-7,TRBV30,CAWSEHVGPYEQYF
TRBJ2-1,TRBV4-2,CASSQVGARNEQFF
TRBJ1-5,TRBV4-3,CASSQDEGNQPQHF
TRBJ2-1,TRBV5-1,CASSLAKTGGQGSDNEQFF
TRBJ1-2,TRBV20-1,CSARDISLLNPGYTF
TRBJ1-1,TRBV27,CASSLSTGDTEAFF
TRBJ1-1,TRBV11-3,CASSFQENTEAFF
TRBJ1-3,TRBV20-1,CSATPDRGNTIYF
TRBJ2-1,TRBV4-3,CASSQASLQFF
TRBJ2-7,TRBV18,CASSLREGQPYEQYF
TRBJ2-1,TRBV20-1,CSAARTSGRGNEQFF
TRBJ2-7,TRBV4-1,CASSPVQTGATYEQYF
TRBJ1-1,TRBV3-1,CASSQDPPGWSGTEAFF
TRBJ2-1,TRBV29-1,CSVEVSSVTNEQFF
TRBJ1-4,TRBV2,CASRGQSNEKLFF
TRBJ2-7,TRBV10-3,CAIGQGAYEQYF
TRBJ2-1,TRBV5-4,CASSFQEGNEQFF
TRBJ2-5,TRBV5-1,CASSSRGERESPITQYF
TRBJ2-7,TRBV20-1,CSARVGDRLSYEQYF
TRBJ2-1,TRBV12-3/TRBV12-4,CASSGGSYNEQFF
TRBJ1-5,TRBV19,CASSIPLIQPQHF
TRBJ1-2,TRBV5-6,CASSSGLGYTF
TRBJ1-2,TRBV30,CAWIRISGGGYTF
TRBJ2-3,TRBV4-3,CASSHPIPAGGPDTQYF
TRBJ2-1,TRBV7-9,CASSPLTSGSDNEQFF
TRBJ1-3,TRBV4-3,CASSQDRGARLNTIYF
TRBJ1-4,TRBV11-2,CASSPKRVTASKLFF
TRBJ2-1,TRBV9,CASSLDGDEQFF
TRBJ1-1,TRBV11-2,CASSLRDGRTEAFF
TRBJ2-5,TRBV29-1,CSVVRLEETQYF
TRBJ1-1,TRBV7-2,CASSLDGFGTEAFF
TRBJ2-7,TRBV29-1,CSARDSPSYEQYF